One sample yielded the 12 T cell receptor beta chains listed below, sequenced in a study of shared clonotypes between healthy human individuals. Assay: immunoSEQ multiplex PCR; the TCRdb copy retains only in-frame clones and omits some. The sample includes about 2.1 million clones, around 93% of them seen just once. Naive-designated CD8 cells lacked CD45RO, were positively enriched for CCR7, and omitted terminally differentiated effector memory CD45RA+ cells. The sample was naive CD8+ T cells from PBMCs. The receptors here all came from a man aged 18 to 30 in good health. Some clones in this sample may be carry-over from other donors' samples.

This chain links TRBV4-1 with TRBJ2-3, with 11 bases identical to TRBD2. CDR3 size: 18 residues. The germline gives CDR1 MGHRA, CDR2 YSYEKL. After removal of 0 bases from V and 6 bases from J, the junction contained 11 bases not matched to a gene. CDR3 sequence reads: CASSQEVLAGETVDTQYF. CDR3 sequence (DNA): TGCGCCAGCAGCCAAGAAGTACTAGCGGGAGAGACTGTTGATACGCAGTATTTT.

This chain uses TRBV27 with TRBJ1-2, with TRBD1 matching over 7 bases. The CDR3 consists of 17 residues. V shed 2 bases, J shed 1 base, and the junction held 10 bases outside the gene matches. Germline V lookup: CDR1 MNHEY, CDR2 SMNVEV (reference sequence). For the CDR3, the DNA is TGTGCCAGCAGTTTAAGGACAGGAGGAGGGCTTAACTATGGCTACACCTTC. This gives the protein CASSLRTGGGLNYGYTF.

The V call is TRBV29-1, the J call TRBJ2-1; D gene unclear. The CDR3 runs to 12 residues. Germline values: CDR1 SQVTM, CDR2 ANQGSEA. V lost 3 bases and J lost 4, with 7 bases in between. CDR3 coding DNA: TGCAGCGTTGAGGGCGAGTACAATGAGCAGTTCTTC. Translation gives CSVEGEYNEQFF.

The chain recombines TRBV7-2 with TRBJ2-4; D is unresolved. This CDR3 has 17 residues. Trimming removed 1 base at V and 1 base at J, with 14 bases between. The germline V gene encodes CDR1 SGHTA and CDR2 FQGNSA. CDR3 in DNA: TGTGCCAGCAGCTTAGTAGTGACCCCTGTGGCCAAAAACATTCAGTACTTC. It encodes CASSLVVTPVAKNIQYF.

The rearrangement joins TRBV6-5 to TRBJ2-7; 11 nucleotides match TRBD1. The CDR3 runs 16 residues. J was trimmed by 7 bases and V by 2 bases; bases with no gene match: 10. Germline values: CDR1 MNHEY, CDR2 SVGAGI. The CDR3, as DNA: TGTGCCAGCAGTTACCTCAGGACAGGGGGCGCGGGGGAGCAGTACTTC. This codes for CASSYLRTGGAGEQYF.

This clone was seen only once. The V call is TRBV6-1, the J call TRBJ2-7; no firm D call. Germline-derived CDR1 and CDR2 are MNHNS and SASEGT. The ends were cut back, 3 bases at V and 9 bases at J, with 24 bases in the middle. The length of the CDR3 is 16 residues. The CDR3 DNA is TGTGCCAGCAGTGATCGGAGTCGGACCCCCCCGGCCTGGCAGTACTTC. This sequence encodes CASSDRSRTPPAWQYF.

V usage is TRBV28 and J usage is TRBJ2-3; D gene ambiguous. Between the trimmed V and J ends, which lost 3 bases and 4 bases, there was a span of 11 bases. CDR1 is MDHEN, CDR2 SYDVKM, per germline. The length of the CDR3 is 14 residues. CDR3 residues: CASSFPLGADTQYF. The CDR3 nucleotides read TGTGCCAGCAGTTTCCCGCTTGGGGCAGATACGCAGTATTTT.

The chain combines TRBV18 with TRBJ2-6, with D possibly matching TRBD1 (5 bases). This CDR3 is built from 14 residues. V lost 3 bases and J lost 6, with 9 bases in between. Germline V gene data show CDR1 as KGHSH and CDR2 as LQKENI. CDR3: CASSPQGEANVLTF. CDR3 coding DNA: TGTGCCAGCTCACCTCAGGGCGAGGCCAACGTCCTGACTTTC.

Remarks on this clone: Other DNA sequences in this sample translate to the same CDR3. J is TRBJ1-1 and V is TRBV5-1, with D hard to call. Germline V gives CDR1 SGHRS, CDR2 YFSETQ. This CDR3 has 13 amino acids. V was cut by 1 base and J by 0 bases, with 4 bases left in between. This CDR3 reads CASSLTVNTEAFF. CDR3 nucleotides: TGCGCCAGCAGCTTGACAGTGAACACTGAAGCTTTCTTT.

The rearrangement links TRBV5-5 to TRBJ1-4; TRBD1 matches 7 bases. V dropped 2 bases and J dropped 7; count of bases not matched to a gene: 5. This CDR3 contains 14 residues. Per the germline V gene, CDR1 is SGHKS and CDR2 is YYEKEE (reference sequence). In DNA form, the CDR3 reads TGTGCCAGCAGCTTACAGGGGCGTTCTGAAAAACTGTTTTTT. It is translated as CASSLQGRSEKLFF.

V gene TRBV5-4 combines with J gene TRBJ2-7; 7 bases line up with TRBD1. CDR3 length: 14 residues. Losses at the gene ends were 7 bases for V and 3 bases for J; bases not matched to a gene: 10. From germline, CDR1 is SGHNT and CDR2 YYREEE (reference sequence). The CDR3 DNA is TGTGCCAGCGCCTACCTTCCAGGGGGCTACGAGCAGTACTTC. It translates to CASAYLPGGYEQYF. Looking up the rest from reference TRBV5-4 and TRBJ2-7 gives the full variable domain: ETGVTQSPTHLIKTRGQQVTLRCSSQSGHNTVSWYQQALGQGPQFIFQYYREEENGRGNFPPRFSGLQFPNYSSELNVNALELDDSALYLCASAYLPGGYEQYFGPGTRLTVT.

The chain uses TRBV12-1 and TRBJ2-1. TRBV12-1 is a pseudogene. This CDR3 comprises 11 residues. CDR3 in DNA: TGTGCCAGCAGCTGTCGGCGTGAGCAGTTCTTC. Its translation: CASSCRREQFF.